These 18 T cell receptor beta chains were all obtained from the same sample, sequenced in a study of circulating and synovial CD4+ cells in juvenile arthritis. TCRdb keeps only in-frame clones here, not all; method: immunoSEQ multiplex PCR. The sample contains tens of thousands of clones, 94% of which appear only once. Material: CD4+ T cells from blood. These receptors all come from a human donor with juvenile idiopathic arthritis.

The chain employs TRBV4-3 and TRBJ2-3; perhaps TRBD2 as D (7 bases). In germline, CDR1 is LGHNA, CDR2 YSLEER. V was trimmed by 1 base and J by 4 bases, leaving 15 bases between them. There are 16 residues in the CDR3. The CDR3 nucleotides are TGCGCCAGCAGCCAAGGAATGGGGGGGCCCGCAGATACGCAGTATTTT. It codes for CASSQGMGGPADTQYF.

This sequence joins TRBV2 and TRBJ2-7, with 8 bases lining up with TRBD1. CDR1 SNHLY and CDR2 FYNNEI come from the germline V gene. Losses at the gene ends were 3 bases for V and 7 bases for J; bases not matched to a gene: 8. This CDR3 spans 14 amino acids. For the CDR3, the DNA is TGTGCCAGCAGTGAGGGACAGGTTACGGGGGAGCAGTACTTC. Protein sequence: CASSEGQVTGEQYF.

This rearrangement joins TRBV7-6 to TRBJ1-4; a weak D match, TRBD1 (6 bases). The CDR3 runs to 15 residues. V lost 5 bases and J lost 8, with 18 bases in between. Per the germline V gene, CDR1 is SGHVS and CDR2 is FNYEAQ. As DNA, the CDR3 is TGTGCCAGCAGCCGGGACACTCAAGAGGGCGAAAAACTGTTTTTT. It yields the protein CASSRDTQEGEKLFF.

The J gene is TRBJ2-7, the V gene TRBV11-2; 8 bases agree with TRBD1. The germline gives CDR1 SGHAT, CDR2 FQNNGV. The CDR3 is 13 residues long. Here the CDR3 DNA reads TGTTCAACCACACAGGGGGGCGTTTACGAGCAGTACTTC. The encoded protein is CSTTQGGVYEQYF.

The chain employs TRBV19 and TRBJ1-2; tentatively, D is TRBD1 (6 bases). The length of the CDR3 is 14 residues. The V end lost 6 bases, the J end lost 4 bases, and 15 bases lay between the germline ends. Germline CDR1 LNHDA, CDR2 SQIVND (reference sequence). CDR3 amino acids: CASSPGGGSYGYTF. CDR3 DNA: TGTGCCAGTAGCCCTGGGGGGGGCAGCTATGGCTACACCTTC.

This chain connects TRBV2 to TRBJ1-3, with D perhaps matching TRBD1 (6 bases). This CDR3 contains 16 residues. CDR1 SNHLY and CDR2 FYNNEI come from the germline V gene. Deletions cut 5 bases from V and 0 bases from J, with 14 bases between. The CDR3 is CASSYRQVYSGNTIYF. CDR3 sequence (DNA): TGTGCCAGCAGTTATAGACAGGTTTACTCTGGAAACACCATATATTTT.

The rearrangement uses TRBV7-9 and TRBJ1-2, with D tentatively TRBD1 (5 bases). The CDR3 is 16 amino acids. Germline V lookup: CDR1 SEHNR, CDR2 FQNEAQ (reference sequence). Trimming cost V 1 base and J 0 bases, with 12 bases left between them. The CDR3 spells CASSLGGTGANYGYTF. CDR3 DNA sequence: TGTGCCAGCAGCTTAGGCGGGACCGGAGCTAACTATGGCTACACCTTC.

DNA for the CDR3: TGTGCCTGGAGCCGGGATCAGGGCACAGATACGCAGTATTTT. Encoded protein: CAWSRDQGTDTQYF. The chain has TRBV30 and TRBJ2-3; tentative D call: TRBD2 (5 bases). V dropped 3 bases and J dropped 1 base, with 11 bases sitting between them. Germline V gene data show CDR1 as GTSNPN and CDR2 as SVGIG (reference sequence). The CDR3 is 14 amino acids.

V usage is TRBV19 and J usage is TRBJ2-7; D possibly corresponds to TRBD1 (6 bases). The V end lost 10 bases, the J end lost 2 bases, and 12 bases lay between the germline ends. CDR1 is LNHDA and CDR2 is SQIVND in the germline V gene (reference sequence). This CDR3 is built from 12 residues. CDR3 amino acids: CATTDRTYEQYF. The DNA of the CDR3 is TGTGCCACCACAGACAGGACCTACGAGCAGTACTTC.

V gene TRBV7-3 combines with J gene TRBJ1-2, with D perhaps matching TRBD1 (5 bases). CDR3 length equals 19 residues. Trimming removed 0 bases at V and 2 bases at J, with 22 bases between. The germline CDR1 and CDR2 sequences are SGHTA and FQGTGA. The CDR3 protein is CASSLTLGTGRTLNYGYTF. The CDR3 coding sequence is TGTGCCAGCAGCTTAACGTTGGGAACAGGCCGAACTTTAAACTATGGCTACACCTTC. The whole variable domain, filled in from reference TRBV7-3 and TRBJ1-2, reads GAGVSQTPSNKVTEKGKYVELRCDPISGHTALYWYRQSLGQGPEFLIYFQGTGAADDSGLPNDRFFAVRPEGSVSTLKIQRTERGDSAVYLCASSLTLGTGRTLNYGYTFGSGTRLTVV.

CDR3 nucleotides: TGTGCCAGCAGCTTAGGACAGAACACCGGGGAGCTGTTTTTT. This codes for CASSLGQNTGELFF. V gene TRBV7-9 combines with J gene TRBJ2-2, with D hard to call. The V gene's germline CDR1 is SEHNR and CDR2 FQNEAQ (reference sequence). The V gene lost 1 base and the J gene lost 1 base, with 4 bases spanning the gap. The CDR3 runs to 14 residues. Full variable domain (outside the CDR3, taken from reference TRBV7-9 and TRBJ2-2): DTGVSQNPRHKITKRGQNVTFRCDPISEHNRLYWYRQTLGQGPEFLTYFQNEAQLEKSRLLSDRFSAERPKGSFSTLEIQRTEQGDSAMYLCASSLGQNTGELFFGEGSRLTVL.

CDR3 protein: CASSPVSLGRSYNEQFF. The CDR3 DNA follows: TGTGCCAGCAGCCCAGTATCGCTTGGGAGGTCCTACAATGAGCAGTTCTTC. V and J are TRBV27 and TRBJ2-1; a weak D match, TRBD2 (6 bases). Germline V CDR1 and CDR2: MNHEY, SMNVEV (reference sequence). CDR3 length equals 17 residues. With 6 bases removed from V and 1 base from J, the gap between germline ends came to 19 bases.

This rearrangement joins TRBV10-3 to TRBJ2-3, with TRBD2 as a possible D gene (6 bases). CDR1 and CDR2 (germline): ENHRY, SYGVKD. The CDR3 extends over 15 amino acids. V was pared by 2 bases and J by 2 bases, with 11 bases between. CDR3 sequence reads: CAISERIADTDTQYF. The CDR3 DNA is TGTGCCATCAGTGAGCGGATAGCGGACACAGATACGCAGTATTTT.

The rearrangement links TRBV18 to TRBJ2-7; D is undetermined. Germline lookup yields CDR1 KGHSH and CDR2 LQKENI. CDR3 length: 10 amino acids. Trimming removed 6 bases at V and 7 bases at J, with 7 bases between. The CDR3 region has the DNA TGTGCCAGCTCCGGGTCGGAGCAGTACTTC. Residues: CASSGSEQYF.

The chain links TRBV29-1 to TRBJ1-2; D gene unclear. Germline values: CDR1 SQVTM, CDR2 ANQGSEA. The CDR3 runs 14 residues. The ends were cut back, 2 bases at V and 2 bases at J, with 12 bases in the middle. This CDR3 reads CSVEIYRINYGYTF. CDR3 bases: TGCAGCGTTGAAATATACAGAATCAACTATGGCTACACCTTC.

This clone was observed once. Other nucleotide sequences from this sample produce the same CDR3. The rearrangement uses TRBV19 and TRBJ1-6; a possible D gene is TRBD1 (5 bases). The CDR3 runs 13 residues. Germline values: CDR1 LNHDA, CDR2 SQIVND (reference sequence). V was pared by 10 bases and J by 9 bases, with 16 bases between. CDR3 DNA: TGTGCCACCCAAAAGGGGCCACGTTCACCCCTCCACTTT. Its translation: CATQKGPRSPLHF.

V gene TRBV2 combines with J gene TRBJ2-7, with TRBD2 as a possible D gene (6 bases). V lost 1 base, J lost 0 bases, and 13 bases lay in between. The CDR3 has 16 residues. From germline, CDR1 is SNHLY and CDR2 FYNNEI. CDR3 in amino acids: CASSEDGGVVSYEQYF. Written as DNA, the CDR3 is TGTGCCAGCAGTGAAGACGGCGGGGTTGTCTCCTACGAGCAGTACTTC.

Comments on this clone: Other DNA sequences in this specimen translate into the identical CDR3. The CDR3 protein is CASSYQGAYNSPLHF. In DNA, the CDR3 is TGTGCCAGCAGTTACCAGGGGGCCTATAATTCACCCCTCCACTTT. The rearrangement uses TRBV6-5 and TRBJ1-6; 7 bases are shared with TRBD1. Per germline, CDR1 MNHEY and CDR2 SVGAGI. V shed 2 bases, J shed 2 bases, and the junction held 0 bases outside the gene matches. The CDR3 has 15 residues.